This T cell receptor (beta chain) was recovered during a study of regulatory T cells in long-lasting Graves disease. The sample's time point: persistent/refractory GD, antithyroid drugs over 5 years with positive TRAb. Preparation of the TCR library used RNA extracted from PBMCs. Construction of the TCR beta libraries employed iRepertoire HTBI primers in conjunction with Arm-PCR of CDR3 regions. TCRdb re-called the multiplex PCR reads with MiXCR, one entry per CDR3 protein. The sample shows a few hundred thousand distinct CDR3 sequences, more than 20% of them seen only once. The CDR3 sequence is 14 residues long. Per germline, CDR1 MDHEN and CDR2 SYDVKM. V was pared by 3 bases and J by 5 bases, with 10 bases between.

The J gene is TRBJ2-2, the V gene TRBV28; no clear D. The sequencing used peripheral blood mononuclear cells (PBMCs), collected when the disease was refractory, from a patient treated with antithyroid drugs. This clonotype was sampled from a woman in her thirties or forties with Graves disease. CDR3 sequence: CASSFELHTGELFF. CDR3 nucleotide sequence: TGTGCCAGCAGTTTTGAACTACATACCGGGGAGCTGTTTTTT.